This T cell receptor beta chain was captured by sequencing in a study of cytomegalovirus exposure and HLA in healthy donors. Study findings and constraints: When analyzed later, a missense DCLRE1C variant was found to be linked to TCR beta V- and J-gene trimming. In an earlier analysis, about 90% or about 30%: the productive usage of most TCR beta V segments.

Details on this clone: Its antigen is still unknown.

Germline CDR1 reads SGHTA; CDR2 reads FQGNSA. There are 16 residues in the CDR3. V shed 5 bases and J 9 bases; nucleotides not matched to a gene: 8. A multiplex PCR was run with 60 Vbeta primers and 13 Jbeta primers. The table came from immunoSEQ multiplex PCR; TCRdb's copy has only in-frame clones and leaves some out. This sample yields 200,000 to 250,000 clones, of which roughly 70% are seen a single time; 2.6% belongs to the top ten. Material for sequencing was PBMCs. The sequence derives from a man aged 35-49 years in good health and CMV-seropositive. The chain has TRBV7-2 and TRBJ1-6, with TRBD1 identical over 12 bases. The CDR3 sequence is CASSPAGTGGGSPLHF. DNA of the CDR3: TGTGCCAGCAGCCCGGCCGGGACAGGGGGCGGTTCACCCCTCCACTTT.